This T cell receptor beta chain was retrieved from a study of identical twins. MiXCR, applied by TCRdb to the 5' RACE reads, yields one record per CDR3 protein. The repertoire includes about 240,000 distinct CDR3 sequences, roughly 10% of them detected once, and more than 8% sits in the top ten. The CDR3 is made up of 13 amino acids. The junction had 3 bases not matched to a gene; V was cut back by 4 bases and J by 7 bases. Germline V gene data show CDR1 as LGHDT and CDR2 as YNNKEL (reference sequence). This chain links TRBV3-1 with TRBJ2-1; 8 bases are shared with TRBD2. The sequence was collected from a man aged 50 to 59 in good health. Input material: memory T cells sorted from blood. CDR3 sequence reads: CASSPRGGNEQFF. The DNA of the CDR3 is TGTGCCAGCAGCCCCCGCGGGGGGAATGAGCAGTTCTTC.